Below are 24 T cell receptor beta chains sequenced from a single sample in a study of blood T cells in healthy people across ages. Next came a second PCR, run for roughly 6 to 11 cycles, which used a sample-barcoded 5' primer along with a J-beta primer mix. TCRdb re-analysed the 5' RACE reads in MiXCR, keeping a single row per CDR3 protein. The sample lists about 1 million distinct CDR3 sequences, roughly 45% occurring once. The sequencing input was blood. These receptors originate from a woman aged 55-69 years in good health.

This chain connects TRBV24-1 to TRBJ2-5; TRBD1 matches 8 bases. Trimming took 4 bases from V and 1 from J; bases not matched to a gene: 10. The length of the CDR3 is 17 residues. Germline V CDR1 and CDR2: KGHDR, SFDVKD. CDR3 nucleotide sequence: TGTGCCACCAGTGACCCCGTACAGGGGGTGATCCAAGAGACCCAGTACTTC. This sequence encodes CATSDPVQGVIQETQYF.

J is TRBJ2-5 and V is TRBV20-1; the match to TRBD2 covers 7 bases. V gave up 7 bases and J gave up 3 bases; unmatched junction bases: 2. The CDR3 has 11 amino acids. In germline, CDR1 is DFQATT, CDR2 SNEGSKA (reference sequence). CDR3 region: CSGAGEETQYF. The CDR3 nucleotides read TGCAGTGGGGCGGGAGAAGAGACCCAGTACTTC.

This clonotype has a handful of counts. This chain joins TRBV7-2 and TRBJ2-5; the match to TRBD2 covers 8 bases. CDR1 and CDR2 from the germline V gene are SGHTA and FQGNSA. J gave up 1 base and V 2 bases, and 3 bases lay outside the gene matches. The CDR3 has 15 amino acids. The chain's CDR3 is CASSLWTSSQETQYF. DNA of the CDR3: TGTGCCAGCAGCTTATGGACTAGCAGCCAAGAGACCCAGTACTTC.

V usage is TRBV9 and J usage is TRBJ1-2; 8 bases align to TRBD1. CDR1 is SGDLS and CDR2 is YYNGEE in the germline V gene. Trimming removed 4 bases from V and 0 bases from J; junction bases left unmatched: 5. The CDR3 length is 15 residues. This chain's CDR3 is CASSPGQGPNYGYTF. The CDR3 region has the DNA TGTGCCAGCAGCCCCGGACAGGGACCTAACTATGGCTACACCTTC.

There are a few counts of this clonotype. This chain uses TRBV28 with TRBJ2-4; D may be TRBD2 (6 bases). Germline CDR1 and CDR2: MDHEN and SYDVKM. The CDR3 is 15 residues long. V lost 6 bases and J 3 bases, leaving 15 bases between the germline ends. CDR3 sequence (DNA): TGTGCCAGCAGCCTCCTGGGGGGTGGCAAAAACATTCAGTACTTC. This gives the protein CASSLLGGGKNIQYF.

V gene TRBV27 combines with J gene TRBJ2-5, with 9 bases that match TRBD1. With 3 bases clipped from V and 5 bases from J, the junction kept 10 bases outside the gene matches. The length of the CDR3 is 16 residues. Germline V CDR1 and CDR2: MNHEY, SMNVEV (reference sequence). CDR3 protein: CASSFHRGPTTETQYF. DNA of the CDR3: TGTGCCAGCAGTTTTCACAGGGGGCCCACCACGGAGACCCAGTACTTC.

DNA for the CDR3: TGTGCCAGCAGTAAAACAGGGGGCCGGACAGATACGCAGTATTTT. This translates into CASSKTGGRTDTQYF. The chain joins TRBV6-5 to TRBJ2-3; 9 nucleotides align to TRBD1. The length of the CDR3 is 15 residues. V gave up 5 bases and J gave up 3 bases; unmatched junction bases: 6. The germline V gene has CDR1 MNHEY and CDR2 SVGAGI.

This clonotype has a count of ten or more. This rearrangement joins TRBV5-1 to TRBJ2-4; 7 bases are shared with TRBD1. Germline V lookup: CDR1 SGHRS, CDR2 YFSETQ. After removal of 2 bases from V and 6 bases from J, the junction contained 5 bases not matched to a gene. This CDR3 region has 14 residues. The CDR3 reads CASSFDRAGNIQYF. CDR3 bases: TGCGCCAGCAGCTTCGACAGGGCCGGAAACATTCAGTACTTC. Filled out from reference TRBV5-1 and TRBJ2-4, the complete variable domain reads KAGVTQTPRYLIKTRGQQVTLSCSPISGHRSVSWYQQTPGQGLQFLFEYFSETQRNKGNFPGRFSGRQFSNSRSEMNVSTLELGDSALYLCASSFDRAGNIQYFGAGTRLSVL.

The genes are TRBV6-1 and TRBJ1-5, with 8 bases matching TRBD1. Trimming took 4 bases from V and 3 from J; bases not matched to a gene: 5. The CDR3 covers 15 residues. CDR1 is MNHNS, CDR2 SASEGT, per germline. The CDR3 sequence is CASSVRGPYNQPQHF. As DNA, the CDR3 is TGTGCCAGCAGTGTCAGGGGGCCTTACAATCAGCCCCAGCATTTT.

The rearrangement uses TRBV10-3 and TRBJ1-1, with D possibly TRBD1 on 5 matching bases. The CDR3 is made up of 12 amino acids. Germline CDR1 is ENHRY and CDR2 is SYGVKD. Trimming took off 2 bases at V and 11 bases at J, with 12 bases between the two ends. As DNA, the CDR3 is TGTGCCATCAGTGAGGGGGACTCCGGGGCTTTCTTT. It codes for CAISEGDSGAFF.

This clonotype was observed a few times. The rearrangement links TRBV7-9 to TRBJ2-7, with a tentative D call TRBD1 (6 bases). Deletions cut 5 bases from V and 0 bases from J, with 17 bases between. The CDR3 consists of 16 residues. Germline-derived CDR1 and CDR2 are SEHNR and FQNEAQ (reference sequence). The CDR3: CASSAPIGGLSYEQYF. The CDR3 DNA is TGTGCCAGCAGCGCCCCTATTGGGGGCCTCTCCTACGAGCAGTACTTC.

This clonotype was seen a few times. The CDR3 protein is CASSLGTDLPYEQYF. CDR3 DNA sequence: TGTGCCAGCAGCCTGGGGACGGACCTCCCCTACGAGCAGTACTTC. The chain combines TRBV13 with TRBJ2-7, with D possibly being TRBD1 or TRBD2 (5 bases each). Germline CDR1 PRHDT, CDR2 FYEKMQ (reference sequence). The V and J ends lost 5 bases and 2 bases respectively, with 16 bases between them. The CDR3 spans 15 residues.

This clonotype appeared a few times. V is TRBV15 and J is TRBJ2-3, with TRBD1 matching 9 bases. J lost 4 bases, V lost 4 bases, and 9 bases had no gene match. Germline V lookup: CDR1 LNHNV, CDR2 YYDKDF (reference sequence). CDR3 size: 16 residues. The CDR3 loop reads CATSTYRGRTSDTQYF. Written as DNA, the CDR3 is TGTGCCACCAGCACGTACAGGGGGCGCACCTCAGATACGCAGTATTTT.

The chain links TRBV28 to TRBJ2-5, with 9 positions matching TRBD2. The CDR3 has 20 amino acids. The J segment lost 11 bases and the V segment lost 2 bases, leaving 27 bases of the junction unmatched. CDR1 is MDHEN, CDR2 SYDVKM, per germline. The DNA for the CDR3 is TGTGCCAGCAGTTTAGGCCGGGCTAGCGGGACCTCCGCCTCAGGCGATGAGCAGTACTTC. As protein: CASSLGRASGTSASGDEQYF.

As for this clonotype: This may be a read error: a much more frequent sequence differs by one nucleotide. The V gene is TRBV29-1, the J gene TRBJ1-2; unclear D gene. CDR1 SQVTM and CDR2 ANQGSEA come from the germline V gene. The CDR3 covers 12 residues. The CDR3: CSVDGVNYGNTF. The CDR3 DNA sequence: TGCAGCGTTGACGGCGTAAACTATGGCAACACCTTC.

This clonotype has only a few counts. CDR3 in amino acids: CASSRTASEQYF. In DNA form, the CDR3 reads TGTGCCAGCAGCCGGACAGCTTCAGAGCAGTACTTC. The chain links TRBV7-9 to TRBJ2-7, with D maybe TRBD1 (6 bases). The CDR3 covers 12 residues. V was shortened by 5 bases and J by 7 bases, with 12 bases between the two germline ends. CDR1 is SEHNR, CDR2 FQNEAQ, per germline (reference sequence).

This clonotype was counted between two and nine times. CDR3 protein: CASSLASGTGAQETQYF. The CDR3 DNA reads TGTGCCAGCAGCTTAGCCTCCGGGACAGGGGCGCAAGAGACCCAGTACTTC. This chain connects TRBV7-9 to TRBJ2-5; the match to TRBD1 covers 10 bases. The germline CDR1 and CDR2 sequences are SEHNR and FQNEAQ (reference sequence). Losses at the gene ends were 0 bases for V and 2 bases for J; bases not matched to a gene: 6. The CDR3 covers 17 residues.

Worth noting for this clonotype: A much larger clone is a single base away; this may be a read error. The chain employs TRBV27 and TRBJ2-5, with D possibly TRBD2 on 6 matching bases. There are 10 residues in the CDR3. The germline V gene encodes CDR1 MNHEY and CDR2 SMNVEV (reference sequence). V was cut by 9 bases and J by 4 bases, with 6 bases left in between. Here the CDR3 reads CARGGETQYF. Written as DNA, the CDR3 is TGTGCCAGGGGAGGAGAGACCCAGTACTTC.

The rearrangement uses TRBV4-1 and TRBJ2-3; 8 nucleotides agree with TRBD1. CDR1 and CDR2 from the germline V gene are MGHRA and YSYEKL. J lost 1 base, V lost 3 bases, and 6 bases had no gene match. The CDR3 is made up of 16 amino acids. CDR3 bases: TGCGCCAGCAGCCACCGACAGGGGTCGGGCACAGATACGCAGTATTTT. The encoded protein is CASSHRQGSGTDTQYF.

The rearrangement joins TRBV7-8 to TRBJ2-7, with D possibly matching TRBD2 (8 bases). This CDR3 is 15 amino acids long. V lost 5 bases, J lost 2 bases, and 16 bases lay in between. Germline values: CDR1 SGHVS, CDR2 FQNEAQ. The CDR3 DNA reads TGTGCCAGCAGCCCACGGGGGGGACAGCCCTACGAGCAGTACTTC. Amino acid sequence: CASSPRGGQPYEQYF.

On this clonotype: This may be a read error, as it is one base from a much larger clone. V and J are TRBV20-1 and TRBJ2-5, with unresolved D. This CDR3 spans 13 amino acids. The germline gives CDR1 DFQATT, CDR2 SNEGSKA (reference sequence). Trimming pared 0 bases from V and 0 bases from J, leaving 5 bases between. CDR3 nucleotides: TGCAGTGCTAGAGATGACTACCAAGAGACCCAGTACTTC. It yields the protein CSARDDYQETQYF.

A remark on this clonotype: A clone one base away is much larger, so this may be a read error. The chain has TRBV20-1 and TRBJ2-5; 7 nucleotides agree with TRBD2. Trimming at V came to 0 bases and at J to 11 bases, leaving 18 bases not matched to a gene. CDR1 and CDR2 from the germline V gene are DFQATT and SNEGSKA (reference sequence). The CDR3 length is 16 residues. CDR3 coding DNA: TGCAGTGCTAGAGATGGATTGGGGGGGATTTACAATGAGCAGTACTTC. It specifies CSARDGLGGIYNEQYF.

The gene calls are TRBV3-1 and TRBJ1-5, with D tentatively TRBD1 (6 bases). Germline V CDR1 and CDR2: LGHDT, YNNKEL (reference sequence). This CDR3 spans 13 amino acids. The germline V and J ends were trimmed by 4 bases and 6 bases, with 10 bases remaining between them. The CDR3 spells CASSPQGTQPQHF. Written as DNA, the CDR3 is TGTGCCAGCAGCCCCCAGGGGACTCAGCCCCAGCATTTT. Variable domain in full (rest from reference TRBV3-1 and TRBJ1-5): DTAVSQTPKYLVTQMGNDKSIKCEQNLGHDTMYWYKQDSKKFLKIMFSYNNKELIINETVPNRFSPKSPDKAHLNLHINSLELGDSAVYFCASSPQGTQPQHFGDGTRLSIL.

J is TRBJ1-4 and V is TRBV3-1, with 7 bases fitting TRBD1. The CDR3 has 15 residues. V shed 2 bases, J shed 7 bases, and the junction held 7 bases outside the gene matches. Germline assignment: CDR1 LGHDT and CDR2 YNNKEL (reference sequence). The CDR3 DNA reads TGTGCCAGCAGCCAAAGACAGGGTCTAATTGAAAAACTGTTTTTT. Amino acid sequence: CASSQRQGLIEKLFF. The variable domain in full, completed from reference TRBV3-1 and TRBJ1-4, reads DTAVSQTPKYLVTQMGNDKSIKCEQNLGHDTMYWYKQDSKKFLKIMFSYNNKELIINETVPNRFSPKSPDKAHLNLHINSLELGDSAVYFCASSQRQGLIEKLFFGSGTQLSVL.